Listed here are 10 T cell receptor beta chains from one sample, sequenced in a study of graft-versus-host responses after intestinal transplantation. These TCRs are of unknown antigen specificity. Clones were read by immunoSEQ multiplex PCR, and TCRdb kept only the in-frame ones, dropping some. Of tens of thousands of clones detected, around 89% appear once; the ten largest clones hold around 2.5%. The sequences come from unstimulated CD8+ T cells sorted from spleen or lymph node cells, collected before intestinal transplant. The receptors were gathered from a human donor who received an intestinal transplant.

The CDR3 region is CASSFAPPGTGGNYEQYF. The DNA of the CDR3 is TGTGCCAGCAGTTTTGCTCCACCCGGGACAGGGGGCAACTACGAGCAGTACTTC. The chain carries TRBV28 and TRBJ2-7; 12 nucleotides align to TRBD1. The CDR3 length is 18 residues. With 3 bases clipped from V and 3 bases from J, the junction kept 12 bases outside the gene matches. The germline CDR1 and CDR2 sequences are MDHEN and SYDVKM.

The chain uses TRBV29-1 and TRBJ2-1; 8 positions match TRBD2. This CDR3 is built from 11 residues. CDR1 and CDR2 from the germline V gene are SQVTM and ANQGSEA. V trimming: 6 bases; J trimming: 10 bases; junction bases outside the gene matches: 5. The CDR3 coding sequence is TGCAGCGTGACACCGGGGGGGGAGCAGTTCTTC. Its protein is CSVTPGGEQFF.

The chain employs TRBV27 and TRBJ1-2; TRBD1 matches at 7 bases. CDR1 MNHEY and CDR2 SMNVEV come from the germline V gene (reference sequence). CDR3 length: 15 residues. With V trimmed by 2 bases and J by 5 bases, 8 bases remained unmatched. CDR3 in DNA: TGTGCCAGCAGTTTAGTAGGTGGGACAGTTTATGGCTACACCTTC. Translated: CASSLVGGTVYGYTF.

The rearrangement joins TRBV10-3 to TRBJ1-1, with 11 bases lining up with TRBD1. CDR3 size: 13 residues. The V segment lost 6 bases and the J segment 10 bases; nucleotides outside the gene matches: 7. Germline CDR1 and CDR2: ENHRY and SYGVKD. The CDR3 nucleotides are TGTGCCATCAGCGAGGGACAGGGGGTCTCAGCTTTCTTT. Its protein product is CAISEGQGVSAFF.

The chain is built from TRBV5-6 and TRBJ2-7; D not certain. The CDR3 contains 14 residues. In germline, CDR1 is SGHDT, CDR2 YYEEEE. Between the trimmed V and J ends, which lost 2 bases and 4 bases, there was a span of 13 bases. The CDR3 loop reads CASSFRGGDYEQYF. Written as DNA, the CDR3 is TGTGCCAGCAGCTTCCGAGGCGGAGATTACGAGCAGTACTTC.

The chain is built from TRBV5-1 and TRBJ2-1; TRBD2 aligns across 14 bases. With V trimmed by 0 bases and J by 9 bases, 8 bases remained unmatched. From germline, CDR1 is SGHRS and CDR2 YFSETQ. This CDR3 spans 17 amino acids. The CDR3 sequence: CASSLVGTSGSVAEQFF. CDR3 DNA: TGCGCCAGCAGCTTGGTCGGGACTAGCGGGAGTGTGGCTGAGCAGTTCTTC.

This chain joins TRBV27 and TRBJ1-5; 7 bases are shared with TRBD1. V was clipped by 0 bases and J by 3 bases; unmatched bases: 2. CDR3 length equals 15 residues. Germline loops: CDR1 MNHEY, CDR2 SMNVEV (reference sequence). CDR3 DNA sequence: TGTGCCAGCAGTTTATCGAGGGGGCCCAATCAGCCCCAGCATTTT. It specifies CASSLSRGPNQPQHF.

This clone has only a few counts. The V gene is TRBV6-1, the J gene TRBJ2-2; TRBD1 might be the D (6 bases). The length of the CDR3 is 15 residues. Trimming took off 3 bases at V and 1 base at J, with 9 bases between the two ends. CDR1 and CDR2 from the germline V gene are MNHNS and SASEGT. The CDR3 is CASSDLTGNTGELFF. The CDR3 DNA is TGTGCCAGCAGTGACCTGACAGGGAACACCGGGGAGCTGTTTTTT.

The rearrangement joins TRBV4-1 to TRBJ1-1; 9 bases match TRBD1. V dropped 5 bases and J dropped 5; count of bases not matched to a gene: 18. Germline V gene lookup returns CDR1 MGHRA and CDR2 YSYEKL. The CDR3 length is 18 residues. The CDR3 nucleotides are TGCGCCAGCAGCTCGCGATTCAAGCCGGGACAGGGTAGAACTGAAGCTTTCTTT. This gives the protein CASSSRFKPGQGRTEAFF.

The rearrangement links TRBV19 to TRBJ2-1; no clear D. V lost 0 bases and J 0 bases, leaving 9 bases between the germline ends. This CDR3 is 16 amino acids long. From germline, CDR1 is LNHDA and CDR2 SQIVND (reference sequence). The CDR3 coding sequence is TGTGCCAGTAGTATAGAGCTCTTCAGCTCCTACAATGAGCAGTTCTTC. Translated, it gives CASSIELFSSYNEQFF.